A selection of T cell receptor beta chains follows, all from one sample in a study of glioma-infiltrating T cells. TCRdb analysed the multiplex PCR reads with MiXCR anew, one entry per CDR3 protein. Here the sample spans around 130,000 distinct CDR3 sequences, more than 20% being singletons. The sample taken for sequencing was glioma tissue, nonneoplastic brain tissue, or PBMCs (not recorded which). The receptors originated from a human donor with low-grade glioma or glioblastoma, undergoing nonglioma brain surgery, or in good health (not recorded which). CDR3s include the opening cysteine and the closing phenylalanine or tryptophan. A D gene is named only where the DNA matches it firmly. Some rows have no size entry. The others give once, few or many, or a class for an expanded clone.

>TRBJ2-3|TRBD2|TRBV4-1|many
CASSQNAAGEHRSTQYF
TGCGCCAGCAGCCAAAACGCAGCGGGGGAACACAGATCTACGCAGTATTTT
>TRBJ2-5|TRBD1|TRBV6-1|many
CASRKQGKGETQYF
TGTGCCAGCAGGAAACAGGGGAAGGGAGAGACCCAGTACTTC
>TRBJ2-3|-|TRBV20-1|many
CSARRQSRHTQYF
TGCAGTGCCAGAAGACAGTCAAGACATACGCAGTATTTT
>TRBJ2-1|-|TRBV24-1|-
CATSVGINEQFF
TGTGCCACCAGTGTAGGCATCAATGAGCAGTTCTTC
>TRBJ2-1|-|TRBV6-2/TRBV6-3|-
CALSRTATYNEQFF
TGCGCCTTAAGTAGGACGGCGACATACAATGAGCAGTTCTTC
>TRBJ2-1|-|TRBV19|few
CAPQGRTEDEQFF
TGTGCCCCACAAGGTCGGACAGAGGATGAGCAGTTCTTC
>TRBJ1-1|-|TRBV19|-
CASSTHRETNTEAFF
TGTGCCAGTAGTACTCACAGGGAGACGAACACTGAAGCTTTCTTT
>TRBJ2-1|-|TRBV3-1|-
CASSQDGETQFF
TGTGCCAGCAGCCAAGATGGGGAGACCCAGTTCTTC
>TRBJ2-5|-|TRBV7-9|-
CASRLGTWQETQYF
TGTGCCAGCAGACTCGGGACCTGGCAAGAGACCCAGTACTTC
>TRBJ1-1|-|TRBV6-1|many
CASSEAPNTEAFF
TGTGCCAGCAGTGAAGCGCCGAACACTGAAGCTTTCTTT
>TRBJ1-1|-|TRBV6-2/TRBV6-3|-
CASSYWRPRDTEAFF
TGTGCCAGCAGTTACTGGAGACCCCGGGACACTGAAGCTTTCTTT
>TRBJ1-2|TRBD1|TRBV19|many
CASSRIQGDYGYTF
TGTGCCAGTAGTCGAATCCAGGGGGACTATGGCTACACCTTC
>TRBJ2-5|TRBD2|TRBV7-2|few
CASSLGSSGGGETQYF
TGTGCCAGCAGCTTAGGTTCTAGCGGGGGGGGTGAGACCCAGTACTTC
>TRBJ2-4|TRBD2|TRBV6-2/TRBV6-3|many
CASSYFGQGGYKNIQYF
TGTGCCAGCAGTTACTTCGGCCAGGGAGGGTACAAAAACATTCAGTACTTC
>TRBJ1-1|-|TRBV6-2/TRBV6-3|-
CASFGVTIPGVTEAFF
TGTGCCAGTTTCGGGGTGACTATCCCAGGGGTAACTGAAGCTTTCTTT
>TRBJ2-3|TRBD1|TRBV19|few
CASRKQGQTDTQYF
TGTGCCAGTAGAAAACAGGGGCAAACAGATACGCAGTATTTT
>TRBJ2-2|-|TRBV29-1|-
CSVARQGGTGELFF
TGCAGCGTTGCTCGCCAGGGTGGCACCGGGGAGCTGTTTTTT
>TRBJ1-5|-|TRBV6-1|many
CASGKRADNQPQHF
TGTGCCAGCGGTAAGCGAGCGGACAATCAGCCCCAGCATTTT
>TRBJ2-3|-|TRBV10-3|few
CAIKGGQTDTQYF
TGTGCCATCAAGGGGGGCCAAACAGATACGCAGTATTTT
>TRBJ2-3|TRBD1|TRBV10-3|few
CAISLDRAGSTDTQYF
TGTGCCATCAGTCTGGACAGGGCGGGGAGCACAGATACGCAGTATTTT
>TRBJ1-5|-|TRBV20-1|-
CSAGRQTGNQPQHF
TGCAGTGCTGGCCGCCAGACGGGCAATCAGCCCCAGCATTTT
>TRBJ2-1|TRBD1|TRBV5-4|-
CASSRPGTGTRNYNEQFF
TGTGCCAGCAGCCGTCCCGGGACAGGGACCAGGAACTACAATGAGCAGTTCTTC
>TRBJ2-2|-|TRBV6-6|-
CASSVGGTGELFF
TGTGCCAGCAGTGTGGGGGGCACCGGGGAGCTGTTTTTT
>TRBJ2-5|-|TRBV18|-
CASSHNKGSQETQYF
TGTGCCAGCTCACACAACAAGGGGTCCCAAGAGACCCAGTACTTC
>TRBJ1-5|-|TRBV29-1|few
CSVGARDQPQHF
TGCAGCGTTGGAGCAAGAGATCAGCCCCAGCATTTT
>TRBJ2-6|-|TRBV6-1|-
CDSSPEGTGANVLTF
TGTGACAGCAGTCCCGAGGGGACGGGGGCCAACGTCCTGACTTTC
>TRBJ1-5|-|TRBV20-1|-
CSATSGMWNQPQHF
TGCAGTGCTACCAGCGGGATGTGGAATCAGCCCCAGCATTTT
>TRBJ1-2|-|TRBV6-1|many
CASSEASTANYGYTF
TGTGCCAGCAGTGAAGCCTCGACAGCGAACTATGGCTACACCTTC
>TRBJ2-3|TRBD2|TRBV4-2|many
CASSQETSGGETQYF
TGTGCCAGCAGCCAAGAAACTAGCGGGGGTGAAACGCAGTATTTT
>TRBJ2-2|-|TRBV3-1|-
CASSPREAGELFF
TGTGCCAGCAGCCCCAGGGAGGCCGGGGAGCTGTTTTTT
>TRBJ1-1|-|TRBV6-1|many
CASKRGVNTEAFF
TGTGCCAGTAAGCGGGGTGTGAACACTGAAGCTTTCTTT
>TRBJ1-5|-|TRBV19|few
CASTNRVNNQPQHF
TGTGCCAGTACAAACAGGGTCAACAATCAGCCCCAGCATTTT
>TRBJ1-2|-|TRBV20-1|few
CSAKIVRDDYGYTF
TGCAGTGCTAAGATCGTCAGGGATGACTATGGCTACACCTTC
>TRBJ2-3|-|TRBV19|many
CASSIGGRITDTQYF
TGTGCCAGTAGTATTGGGGGAAGAATCACAGATACGCAGTATTTT
>TRBJ1-2|TRBD1|TRBV6-2/TRBV6-3|many
CASSYSTGDYGYTF
TGTGCCAGCAGTTACTCGACAGGGGACTATGGCTACACCTTC
>TRBJ1-1|-|TRBV7-2|-
CASSLKAATEAFF
TGTGCCAGCAGCTTAAAGGCTGCCACTGAAGCTTTCTTT
>TRBJ1-2|-|TRBV20-1|-
CSVEERWASYGYTF
TGCAGCGTTGAAGAAAGGTGGGCTTCCTATGGCTACACCTTC
>TRBJ2-3|-|TRBV5-4|once
CASSRNPWSTDTQYF
TGTGCCAGCAGCCGCAATCCCTGGAGCACAGATACGCAGTATTTT
>TRBJ1-1|-|TRBV4-1|few
CASSQGMTRGSGTEAFF
TGCGCCAGCAGCCAAGGGATGACTCGGGGCTCGGGCACTGAAGCTTTCTTT
>TRBJ1-6|-|TRBV2|few
CASSAGGLLPLHF
TGTGCCAGCAGTGCCGGGGGGCTCCTCCCCCTCCACTTT
>TRBJ2-2|TRBD2|TRBV20-1|few
CSSHQGLAGAGELFF
TGCAGTTCACATCAGGGACTAGCGGGGGCCGGGGAGCTGTTTTTT
>TRBJ1-1|-|TRBV6-1|many
CASSEEPLNTEAFF
TGTGCCAGCAGTGAAGAACCTCTGAACACTGAAGCTTTCTTT
>TRBJ2-3|TRBD2|TRBV6-1|many
CASSLAGAGLGTDTQYF
TGTGCCAGCAGTCTAGCGGGGGCCGGATTAGGCACAGATACGCAGTATTTT
>TRBJ1-2|TRBD1|TRBV27|many
CASSPWTGDNYGYTF
TGTGCCAGCAGTCCGTGGACAGGCGACAACTATGGCTACACCTTC
>TRBJ1-2|-|TRBV2|-
CASSVLDYYGYTF
TGTGCCAGCAGTGTCCTGGACTATTATGGCTACACCTTC